This T cell receptor beta chain is drawn from a study of fetal regulatory T cell absence and autoimmunity. Study-level background: The IPEX patients lacked clinical diabetes but had exocrine pancreas autoimmunity. General study results and limits: TRB gene family usage was broadly similar in cord blood and pancreas.

Assay: immunoSEQ multiplex PCR; the TCRdb copy retains only in-frame clones and omits some. In the table there are 95,000 to 100,000 clones, about two thirds of which are singletons. Points on this clone: As yet, its antigen is unknown.

The germline CDR1 and CDR2 sequences are SGHVS and FQNEAQ. The V segment lost 5 bases and the J segment 3 bases; nucleotides outside the gene matches: 5. This CDR3 is 14 amino acids long. Sample: pancreas tissue. The chain couples TRBV7-8 to TRBJ1-2; 8 nucleotides align to TRBD1. This clonotype was sampled from a male donor with IPEX syndrome. The CDR3 region has the DNA TGTGCCAGCAGCCTCCCGACAGGGGACTATGGCTACACCTTC. Translated: CASSLPTGDYGYTF.